The 19 T cell receptor beta chains given below trace back to one sample, sequenced in a study of identifying expanded T cells in peripheral blood. TCRdb's copy holds only in-frame clones and misses some; the assay was immunoSEQ multiplex PCR. The top ten hold 3% to 4% of the sample, which has around 91,000 clones, about 91% seen once. The sequenced sample was blood. Receptors originate from a person aged 18-70 years in good health.

This clone was seen just once. The J gene is TRBJ2-4, the V gene TRBV5-6; TRBD1 is a possible D gene (5 bases). The CDR3 contains 17 residues. Trimming left V 4 bases short and J 1 base short, with 18 bases between. The germline gives CDR1 SGHDT, CDR2 YYEEEE. DNA of the CDR3: TGTGCCAGCAGCGTTACCAGGGAATCCTTGGCCAAAAACATTCAGTACTTC. Amino acid sequence: CASSVTRESLAKNIQYF.

This sequence joins TRBV15 and TRBJ2-2, with TRBD1 matching over 11 bases. CDR1 LNHNV and CDR2 YYDKDF come from the germline V gene (reference sequence). Germline trimming cut 1 base from V and 5 bases from J; bases unmatched to any gene: 3. The CDR3 totals 16 residues. For the CDR3, the DNA is TGTGCCACCAGCAGAGGGGGGACAGGGGGTACCGGGGAGCTGTTTTTT. Protein product: CATSRGGTGGTGELFF.

This chain connects TRBV9 to TRBJ2-6; D is possibly TRBD2 (6 bases). CDR1 and CDR2 (germline): SGDLS, YYNGEE. Trimming shortened V by 3 bases and J by 10 bases, and 20 bases separated the two germline ends. This CDR3 is 16 amino acids long. For the CDR3, the DNA is TGTGCCAGCAGCGGACCTCTAAAGGACGGGGGTAACGTCCTGACTTTC. Residues: CASSGPLKDGGNVLTF.

This chain joins TRBV27 and TRBJ2-7, with D possibly TRBD2 on 6 matching bases. This CDR3 is built from 14 residues. Per the germline V gene, CDR1 is MNHEY and CDR2 is SMNVEV (reference sequence). V was trimmed by 0 bases and J by 7 bases, leaving 13 bases between them. In DNA form, the CDR3 reads TGTGCCAGCAGTTTATCGCTTCGGGCGGGGGAGCAGTACTTC. As protein: CASSLSLRAGEQYF.

This chain joins TRBV15 and TRBJ1-4, with 7 bases lining up with TRBD1. J was trimmed by 7 bases and V by 3 bases; bases with no gene match: 5. CDR3 length: 14 amino acids. The germline V gene has CDR1 LNHNV and CDR2 YYDKDF (reference sequence). CDR3 residues: CATSSLQGSEKLFF. CDR3 nucleotides: TGTGCCACCAGCAGCTTACAGGGGAGTGAAAAACTGTTTTTT.

This clone appeared once. The rearrangement links TRBV7-3 to TRBJ2-3; TRBD1 aligns across 10 bases. Germline CDR1 reads SGHTA; CDR2 reads FQGTGA. The CDR3 length is 16 residues. Germline trimming cut 5 bases from V and 6 bases from J; bases unmatched to any gene: 11. As DNA, the CDR3 is TGTGCCAGCAGCAACCTACGACAGGGGGCACGGGATACGCAGTATTTT. Its protein product is CASSNLRQGARDTQYF.

The chain carries TRBV4-1 and TRBJ2-5; a possible D gene is TRBD2 (7 bases). Trimming removed 4 bases at V and 4 bases at J, with 25 bases between. Germline CDR1 MGHRA, CDR2 YSYEKL. The CDR3 is 18 residues long. CDR3: CASSLEGGTPPGRETQYF. DNA for the CDR3: TGCGCCAGCAGCCTCGAGGGGGGGACACCACCCGGTAGAGAGACCCAGTACTTC.

V gene TRBV27 combines with J gene TRBJ2-3; D gene unclear. Trimming removed 7 bases at V and 5 bases at J, with 10 bases between. CDR3 size: 12 residues. Germline assignment: CDR1 MNHEY and CDR2 SMNVEV (reference sequence). The CDR3 DNA is TGTGCCAGCAAGCTCACCGGAGATACGCAGTATTTT. This codes for CASKLTGDTQYF.

The chain uses TRBV19 and TRBJ2-1; 8 bases align to TRBD2. The CDR3 is made up of 13 amino acids. V shed 6 bases, J shed 4 bases, and the junction held 2 bases outside the gene matches. The V gene's germline CDR1 is LNHDA and CDR2 SQIVND (reference sequence). The CDR3 DNA follows: TGTGCCAGTAGAAGCGGGGGATACAATGAGCAGTTCTTC. It yields the protein CASRSGGYNEQFF.

For the CDR3, the DNA is TGTGCCAGCAAGATAGCGGGCCTCTCCTACAATGAGCAGTTCTTC. It encodes CASKIAGLSYNEQFF. V gene TRBV2 combines with J gene TRBJ2-1; the match to TRBD2 covers 7 bases. V gave up 7 bases and J gave up 0 bases; unmatched junction bases: 6. CDR1 is SNHLY, CDR2 FYNNEI, per germline. This CDR3 has 15 residues.

The chain couples TRBV28 to TRBJ2-7, with 9 bases that match TRBD2. CDR3 length: 13 amino acids. The ends lost 6 bases at V and 4 bases at J; junction bases unmatched: 4. Looked up from germline, CDR1 is MDHEN and CDR2 is SYDVKM. This CDR3 reads CASRLAGRYEQYF. The CDR3 DNA follows: TGTGCCAGCAGACTAGCGGGCCGGTACGAGCAGTACTTC.

The chain joins TRBV29-1 to TRBJ1-1; 7 positions match TRBD1. The ends lost 4 bases at V and 0 bases at J; junction bases unmatched: 2. This CDR3 has 13 amino acids. Germline lookup yields CDR1 SQVTM and CDR2 ANQGSEA. The CDR3 coding sequence is TGCAGCGTTGGAGGGGGCATGAACACTGAAGCTTTCTTT. This encodes CSVGGGMNTEAFF.

This clone has a single count. This chain uses TRBV6-1 with TRBJ2-7; 7 nucleotides line up with TRBD2. Germline V gene data show CDR1 as MNHNS and CDR2 as SASEGT. The CDR3 is made up of 16 amino acids. V trimming: 4 bases; J trimming: 0 bases; junction bases outside the gene matches: 9. The CDR3 nucleotides are TGTGCCAGCAGTGCCTGGGTGGGCGGGAGCTCCTACGAGCAGTACTTC. This sequence encodes CASSAWVGGSSYEQYF.

V gene TRBV9 combines with J gene TRBJ2-3, with D tentatively TRBD1 (5 bases). Per the germline V gene, CDR1 is SGDLS and CDR2 is YYNGEE. This CDR3 is 16 amino acids long. V lost 0 bases, J lost 0 bases, and 11 bases lay in between. The CDR3 DNA sequence: TGTGCCAGCAGCGTAGGGGTGGGGCCGAGCACAGATACGCAGTATTTT. Residues: CASSVGVGPSTDTQYF.

This clone appeared a single time. The chain is built from TRBV20-1 and TRBJ2-3, with D unclear. V was clipped by 6 bases and J by 0 bases, with 4 bases between them. The germline V gene encodes CDR1 DFQATT and CDR2 SNEGSKA (reference sequence). This CDR3 has 11 residues. The CDR3: CSATSTDTQYF. As DNA, the CDR3 is TGCAGTGCAACTAGCACAGATACGCAGTATTTT.

The chain joins TRBV2 to TRBJ1-1, with D possibly matching TRBD1 (6 bases). V shed 6 bases and J shed 2 bases, with 13 bases lying between them. This CDR3 region has 14 residues. Germline V gene lookup returns CDR1 SNHLY and CDR2 FYNNEI. CDR3: CASRVGALNTEAFF. CDR3 bases: TGTGCCAGCAGGGTGGGGGCTCTAAACACTGAAGCTTTCTTT. Filled out from reference TRBV2 and TRBJ1-1, the complete variable domain reads EPEVTQTPSHQVTQMGQEVILRCVPISNHLYFYWYRQILGQKVEFLVSFYNNEISEKSEIFDDQFSVERPDGSNFTLKIRSTKLEDSAMYFCASRVGALNTEAFFGQGTRLTVV.

This sequence joins TRBV4-1 and TRBJ1-4; D may be TRBD1 (6 bases). V gave up 0 bases and J gave up 2 bases, with 13 bases separating them. CDR3 length: 17 residues. Looked up from germline, CDR1 is MGHRA and CDR2 is YSYEKL. The CDR3 sequence: CASSQDGQGRTNEKLFF. DNA for the CDR3: TGCGCCAGCAGCCAAGATGGCCAGGGGAGGACTAATGAAAAACTGTTTTTT.

The CDR3 DNA sequence: TGTGCCAGCATACAAGGGACAGGGGGAGATAACACTGAAGCTTTCTTT. Translated, it gives CASIQGTGGDNTEAFF. V usage is TRBV6-6 and J usage is TRBJ1-1; the match to TRBD1 covers 11 bases. Unmatched junction bases numbered 9, after V lost 7 bases and J lost 2 bases. Germline lookup yields CDR1 MNHNY and CDR2 SVGAGI (reference sequence). This CDR3 has 16 amino acids.

This clone appeared a few times. The chain combines TRBV15 with TRBJ2-1; 7 nucleotides match TRBD2. The V segment lost 3 bases and the J segment 6 bases; nucleotides outside the gene matches: 8. Germline V lookup: CDR1 LNHNV, CDR2 YYDKDF (reference sequence). The CDR3 loop spans 15 amino acids. CDR3 residues: CATSSGLGAPNEQFF. The CDR3 DNA reads as TGTGCCACCAGCAGTGGACTAGGGGCACCCAATGAGCAGTTCTTC. Complete variable domain (other parts from reference TRBV15 and TRBJ2-1): DAMVIQNPRYQVTQFGKPVTLSCSQTLNHNVMYWYQQKSSQAPKLLFHYYDKDFNNEADTPDNFQSRRPNTSFCFLDIRSPGLGDTAMYLCATSSGLGAPNEQFFGPGTRLTVL.